A single sample gave rise to the 22 T cell receptor beta chains below, sequenced in a study of T cell changes during pregnancy in multiple sclerosis. Assay used: immunoSEQ multiplex PCR; TCRdb lists only in-frame clones, some missing. The sample includes over 35,000 clones, about 90% of them seen just once. The source was CD8+ T cells from peripheral blood mononuclear cells, collected in the first trimester of pregnancy. The receptors originated from a female donor with multiple sclerosis, enrolled in a pregnancy study.

This sequence joins TRBV9 and TRBJ1-5; 7 nucleotides align to TRBD1. In germline, CDR1 is SGDLS, CDR2 YYNGEE. V lost 3 bases, J lost 4 bases, and 1 base stayed unmatched. This CDR3 spans 13 amino acids. The CDR3 DNA reads TGTGCCAGCAGCGAACAGGGGAATCAGCCCCAGCATTTT. Its protein product is CASSEQGNQPQHF. The whole variable domain, filled in from reference TRBV9 and TRBJ1-5, reads DSGVTQTPKHLITATGQRVTLRCSPRSGDLSVYWYQQSLDQGLQFLIQYYNGEERAKGNILERFSAQQFPDLHSELNLSSLELGDSALYFCASSEQGNQPQHFGDGTRLSIL.

V gene TRBV7-8 combines with J gene TRBJ2-1; 11 bases are shared with TRBD2. The CDR3 loop spans 16 amino acids. With 5 bases clipped from V and 4 bases from J, the junction kept 7 bases outside the gene matches. CDR1 and CDR2 (germline): SGHVS, FQNEAQ. The DNA for the CDR3 is TGTGCCAGCAGCCCTTTAGCGGGAGGGCCTTACAATGAGCAGTTCTTC. Translation: CASSPLAGGPYNEQFF.

This chain links TRBV6-5 with TRBJ1-5, with no clear D. The CDR3 is 13 amino acids. In germline, CDR1 is MNHEY, CDR2 SVGAGI. Trimming took off 3 bases at V and 6 bases at J, with 9 bases between the two ends. This CDR3 is CASSYEGRQPQHF. In DNA, the CDR3 is TGTGCCAGCAGTTATGAGGGCCGTCAGCCCCAGCATTTT.

The V call is TRBV14, the J call TRBJ2-2; tentatively, D is TRBD2 (5 bases). Germline V gene sequence: CDR1 SGHDN, CDR2 FVKESK. Trimming pared 1 base from V and 6 bases from J, leaving 6 bases between. The CDR3 runs to 13 residues. CDR3 in DNA: TGTGCCAGCAGCCAAGGAGGGCCCGGGGAGCTGTTTTTT. Amino acids: CASSQGGPGELFF. Full variable domain (outside the CDR3, taken from reference TRBV14 and TRBJ2-2): EAGVTQFPSHSVIEKGQTVTLRCDPISGHDNLYWYRRVMGKEIKFLLHFVKESKQDESGMPNNRFLAERTGGTYSTLKVQPAELEDSGVYFCASSQGGPGELFFGEGSRLTVL.

The chain uses TRBV7-6 and TRBJ2-7; TRBD2 agrees at 10 bases. This CDR3 region has 15 residues. V was pared by 5 bases and J by 12 bases, with 16 bases of the junction left unmatched. Per the germline V gene, CDR1 is SGHVS and CDR2 is FNYEAQ. The CDR3 protein is CASSTASGGYMLRYF. The DNA for the CDR3 is TGTGCCAGCAGCACGGCTAGCGGGGGATACATGCTGCGGTACTTC.

The rearrangement links TRBV9 to TRBJ2-7; D perhaps matches TRBD2 (6 bases). V was pared by 4 bases and J by 2 bases, with 10 bases between. CDR1 and CDR2 (germline): SGDLS, YYNGEE. This CDR3 spans 13 amino acids. The CDR3 bases are TGTGCCAGCAGCCCGGGGGAGCCCTACGAGCAGTACTTC. This encodes CASSPGEPYEQYF.

This sequence joins TRBV7-9 and TRBJ1-1; 7 bases agree with TRBD1. Germline-derived CDR1 and CDR2 are SEHNR and FQNEAQ (reference sequence). Trimming at V came to 5 bases and at J to 0 bases, leaving 6 bases not matched to a gene. CDR3 length: 15 amino acids. Written as DNA, the CDR3 is TGTGCCAGCAGCAATCGACAGGGCCTGAACACTGAAGCTTTCTTT. This sequence encodes CASSNRQGLNTEAFF.

The chain links TRBV9 to TRBJ2-1; D is uncertain. Germline-derived CDR1 and CDR2 are SGDLS and YYNGEE. V dropped 0 bases and J dropped 7 bases, with 5 bases sitting between them. The CDR3 length is 12 residues. The DNA of the CDR3 is TGTGCCAGCAGCGTAGACGCGAATGAGCAGTTCTTC. Protein: CASSVDANEQFF. Together with reference TRBV9 and TRBJ2-1, the CDR3 gives the full variable domain: DSGVTQTPKHLITATGQRVTLRCSPRSGDLSVYWYQQSLDQGLQFLIQYYNGEERAKGNILERFSAQQFPDLHSELNLSSLELGDSALYFCASSVDANEQFFGPGTRLTVL.

The chain recombines TRBV5-6 with TRBJ2-7; TRBD2 agrees at 10 bases. V shed 5 bases, J shed 7 bases, and the junction held 12 bases outside the gene matches. The CDR3 runs 15 residues. Germline loops: CDR1 SGHDT, CDR2 YYEEEE. The CDR3 bases are TGTGCCAGCAGTGACAGCGGGAGGGCCGTACGGGAGCAGTACTTC. This translates into CASSDSGRAVREQYF.

CDR3 DNA: TGCGCCAGCAGTCACAGTACAGGCTACGAGCAGTACTTC. Protein sequence: CASSHSTGYEQYF. The rearrangement links TRBV23-1 to TRBJ2-7; possibly TRBD1 for D (5 bases). TRBV23-1 is designated an ORF whose function remains uncertain. The germline V and J ends were trimmed by 3 bases and 3 bases, with 9 bases remaining between them. This CDR3 comprises 13 residues.

This chain uses TRBV2 with TRBJ2-2; D is ambiguous. Germline V gives CDR1 SNHLY, CDR2 FYNNEI. V was shortened by 2 bases and J by 2 bases, with 9 bases between the two germline ends. CDR3 length: 15 amino acids. CDR3: CASSEFLGNTGELFF. CDR3 coding DNA: TGTGCCAGCAGTGAATTTCTAGGAAACACCGGGGAGCTGTTTTTT.

The V and J genes are TRBV27 and TRBJ2-3, with TRBD2 matching 10 bases. CDR3 length equals 17 residues. J gave up 1 base and V 4 bases, and 8 bases lay outside the gene matches. The germline V gene has CDR1 MNHEY and CDR2 SMNVEV (reference sequence). The CDR3 spells CASSYSLAGVGTDTQYF. The CDR3 DNA is TGTGCCAGCAGTTACTCCCTAGCGGGAGTTGGCACAGATACGCAGTATTTT.

The chain links TRBV30 to TRBJ1-2; D gene ambiguous. Looked up from germline, CDR1 is GTSNPN and CDR2 is SVGIG (reference sequence). The CDR3 has 13 amino acids. V lost 2 bases and J 4 bases, leaving 11 bases between the germline ends. The DNA for the CDR3 is TGTGCCTGGAGTTTCGTGACAACCTATGGCTACACCTTC. Its protein is CAWSFVTTYGYTF.

J is TRBJ2-7 and V is TRBV6-5; D is uncertain. Germline CDR1 MNHEY, CDR2 SVGAGI. Trimming pared 3 bases from V and 5 bases from J, leaving 14 bases between. This CDR3 is built from 14 residues. The chain's CDR3 is CASSYTAGLNEQYF. The DNA for the CDR3 is TGTGCCAGCAGTTATACGGCAGGTTTGAACGAGCAGTACTTC.

The chain combines TRBV2 with TRBJ2-5; weak D call: TRBD2 (6 bases). V lost 2 bases and J lost 5, with 15 bases in between. Germline CDR1 and CDR2: SNHLY and FYNNEI. The CDR3 sequence is 15 residues long. DNA for the CDR3: TGTGCCAGCAGTGAATGGGCGGGGCCGCGGGAGACCCAGTACTTC. Residues: CASSEWAGPRETQYF.

This clone was found a few times. The chain couples TRBV6-4 to TRBJ2-6, with D possibly TRBD2 on 6 matching bases. Germline assignment: CDR1 MRHNA and CDR2 SNTAGT. V dropped 0 bases and J dropped 1 base, with 10 bases sitting between them. The CDR3 length is 17 residues. The CDR3 loop is CASSDSESGSGANVLTF. In DNA form, the CDR3 reads TGTGCCAGCAGTGACTCAGAGAGCGGGTCTGGGGCCAACGTCCTGACTTTC.

This chain uses TRBV21-1 with TRBJ1-2; the table's D gene call, TRBD1, was not cross checked with the DNA. TRBV21-1 is a pseudogene. The CDR3 has 11 residues. In DNA, the CDR3 is TGTGCCAGCAGCAACCGACATAAGTGGACCTTC. It codes for CASSNRHKWTF.

The chain uses TRBV6-5 and TRBJ1-1, with 9 bases identical to TRBD1. CDR1 is MNHEY and CDR2 is SVGAGI in the germline V gene. The CDR3 loop spans 14 amino acids. Trimming removed 5 bases from V and 6 bases from J; junction bases left unmatched: 7. The CDR3 reads CASSLQGARSEAFF. CDR3 DNA sequence: TGTGCCAGCAGTCTACAGGGGGCGAGGTCTGAAGCTTTCTTT.

J is TRBJ1-2 and V is TRBV7-9, with 7 positions matching TRBD1. Germline assignment: CDR1 SEHNR and CDR2 FQNEAQ (reference sequence). There are 16 residues in the CDR3. Unmatched junction bases numbered 11, after V lost 5 bases and J lost 2 bases. This chain's CDR3 is CASSPPRQGRNYGYTF. The CDR3 DNA follows: TGTGCCAGCAGCCCACCAAGACAGGGTAGAAACTATGGCTACACCTTC.

The V and J genes are TRBV29-1 and TRBJ1-2; D call uncertain. Germline assignment: CDR1 SQVTM and CDR2 ANQGSEA. Trimming pared 5 bases from V and 4 bases from J, leaving 17 bases between. This CDR3 is 14 amino acids long. In DNA form, the CDR3 reads TGCAGCGTTAAACAGCTCGCAGAATCCTATGGCTACACCTTC. Residues: CSVKQLAESYGYTF.

This clone was seen more than once but under ten times. The V gene is TRBV5-4, the J gene TRBJ1-1; tentatively, D is TRBD1 (5 bases). This CDR3 contains 14 residues. Germline CDR1 SGHNT, CDR2 YYREEE (reference sequence). Between the trimmed V and J ends, which lost 0 bases and 6 bases, there was a span of 12 bases. The CDR3 spells CASSLGGGSSEAFF. The DNA of the CDR3 is TGTGCCAGCAGCTTGGGGGGCGGGAGCTCTGAAGCTTTCTTT.

V is TRBV30 and J is TRBJ2-3; D unresolved. The CDR3 runs to 15 residues. Germline lookup yields CDR1 GTSNPN and CDR2 SVGIG (reference sequence). Trimming shortened V by 0 bases and J by 0 bases, and 10 bases separated the two germline ends. The chain's CDR3 is CAWSVTGASTDTQYF. CDR3 sequence (DNA): TGTGCCTGGAGTGTAACCGGTGCTAGCACAGATACGCAGTATTTT.